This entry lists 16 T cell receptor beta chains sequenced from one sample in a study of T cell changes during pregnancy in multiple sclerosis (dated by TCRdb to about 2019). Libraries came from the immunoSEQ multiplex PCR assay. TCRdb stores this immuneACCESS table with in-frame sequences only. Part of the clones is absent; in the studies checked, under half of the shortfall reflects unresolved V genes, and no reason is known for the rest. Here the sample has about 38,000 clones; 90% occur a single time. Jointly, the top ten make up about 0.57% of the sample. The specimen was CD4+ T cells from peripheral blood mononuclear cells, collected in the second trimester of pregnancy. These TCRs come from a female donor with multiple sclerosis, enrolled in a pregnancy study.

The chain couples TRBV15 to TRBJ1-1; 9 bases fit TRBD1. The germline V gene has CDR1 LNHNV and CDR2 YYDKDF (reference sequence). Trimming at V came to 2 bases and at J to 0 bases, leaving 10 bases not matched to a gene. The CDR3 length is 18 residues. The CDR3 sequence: CATSRPPQGASMNTEAFF. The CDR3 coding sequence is TGTGCCACCAGCAGACCCCCACAGGGGGCCTCAATGAACACTGAAGCTTTCTTT.

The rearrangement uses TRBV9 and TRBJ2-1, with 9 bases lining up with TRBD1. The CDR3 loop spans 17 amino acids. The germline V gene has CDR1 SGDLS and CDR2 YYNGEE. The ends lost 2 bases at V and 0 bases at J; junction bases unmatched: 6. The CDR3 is CASSVRGQGSSYNEQFF. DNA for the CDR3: TGTGCCAGCAGCGTCCGGGGACAGGGAAGCTCCTACAATGAGCAGTTCTTC.

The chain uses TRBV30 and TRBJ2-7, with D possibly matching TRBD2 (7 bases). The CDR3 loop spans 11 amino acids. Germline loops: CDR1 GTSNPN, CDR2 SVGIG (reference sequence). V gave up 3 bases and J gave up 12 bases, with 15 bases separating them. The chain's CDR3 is CAWRSSGTTYF. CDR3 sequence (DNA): TGTGCCTGGAGATCAAGCGGGACAACGTACTTC.

The CDR3: CASSQVGRSYEQYF. The CDR3, as DNA: TGTGCCAGCAGCCAAGTTGGCCGTTCCTACGAGCAGTACTTC. This chain uses TRBV14 with TRBJ2-7; D is unresolved. CDR1 is SGHDN, CDR2 FVKESK, per germline. There are 14 residues in the CDR3. Trimming left V 1 base short and J 1 base short, with 8 bases between.

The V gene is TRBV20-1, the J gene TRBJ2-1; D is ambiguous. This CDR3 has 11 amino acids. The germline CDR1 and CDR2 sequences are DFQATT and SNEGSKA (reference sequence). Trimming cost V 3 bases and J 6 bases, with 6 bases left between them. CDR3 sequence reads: CSASPLNEQFF. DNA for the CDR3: TGCAGTGCTAGTCCCCTCAATGAGCAGTTCTTC.

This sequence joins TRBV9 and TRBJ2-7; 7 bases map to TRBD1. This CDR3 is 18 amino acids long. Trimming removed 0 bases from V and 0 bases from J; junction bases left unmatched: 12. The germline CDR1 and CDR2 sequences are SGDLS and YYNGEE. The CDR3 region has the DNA TGTGCCAGCAGCGTAGGATCGGGTTGGGACAGCCTCTCCTACGAGCAGTACTTC. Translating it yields CASSVGSGWDSLSYEQYF. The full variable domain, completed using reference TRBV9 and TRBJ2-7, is DSGVTQTPKHLITATGQRVTLRCSPRSGDLSVYWYQQSLDQGLQFLIQYYNGEERAKGNILERFSAQQFPDLHSELNLSSLELGDSALYFCASSVGSGWDSLSYEQYFGPGTRLTVT.

In DNA form, the CDR3 reads TGTGCCAGCAGTTTGTTCAGGGGGAGCTCTGGGGCCAACGTCCTGACTTTC. Amino acid sequence: CASSLFRGSSGANVLTF. The chain uses TRBV28 and TRBJ2-6, with TRBD1 matching 7 bases. In germline, CDR1 is MDHEN, CDR2 SYDVKM. The CDR3 is 17 amino acids. The J segment lost 0 bases and the V segment lost 3 bases, leaving 5 bases of the junction unmatched. Full variable domain (outside the CDR3, taken from reference TRBV28 and TRBJ2-6): DVKVTQSSRYLVKRTGEKVFLECVQDMDHENMFWYRQDPGLGLRLIYFSYDVKMKEKGDIPEGYSVSREKKERFSLILESASTNQTSMYLCASSLFRGSSGANVLTFGAGSRLTVL.

The DNA of the CDR3 is TGTGCCAGCACGGGCCGTGGGGGCTTGAACACTGAAGCTTTCTTT. Protein product: CASTGRGGLNTEAFF. The chain joins TRBV6-1 to TRBJ1-1, with D possibly matching TRBD1 (6 bases). The germline V gene has CDR1 MNHNS and CDR2 SASEGT. This CDR3 has 15 residues. With 7 bases removed from V and 0 bases from J, the gap between germline ends came to 15 bases.

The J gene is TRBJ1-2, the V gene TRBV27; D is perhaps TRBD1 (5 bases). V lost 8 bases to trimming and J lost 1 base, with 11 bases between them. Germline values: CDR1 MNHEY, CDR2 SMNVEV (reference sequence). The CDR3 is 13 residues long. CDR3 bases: TGTGCCAGCTCCCGCGGGGGTAACTATGGCTACACCTTC. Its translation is CASSRGGNYGYTF.

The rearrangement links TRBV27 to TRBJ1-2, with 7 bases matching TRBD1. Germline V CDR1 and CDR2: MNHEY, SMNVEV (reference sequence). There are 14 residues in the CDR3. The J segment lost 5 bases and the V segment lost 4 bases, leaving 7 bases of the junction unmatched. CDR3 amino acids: CASSSRGDYYGYTF. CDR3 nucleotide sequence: TGTGCCAGCAGTTCCAGGGGGGATTATTATGGCTACACCTTC.

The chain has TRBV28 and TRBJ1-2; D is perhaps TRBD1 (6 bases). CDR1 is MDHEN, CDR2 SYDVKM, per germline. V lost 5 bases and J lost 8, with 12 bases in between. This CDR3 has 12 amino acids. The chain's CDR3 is CASSRTGYGYTF. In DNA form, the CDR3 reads TGTGCCAGCAGTCGAACAGGGTACGGCTACACCTTC.

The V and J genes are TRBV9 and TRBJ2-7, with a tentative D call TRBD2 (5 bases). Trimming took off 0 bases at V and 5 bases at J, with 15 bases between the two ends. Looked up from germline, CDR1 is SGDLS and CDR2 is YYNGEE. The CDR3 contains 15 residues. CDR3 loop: CASSVDPGSWDEQYF. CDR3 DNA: TGTGCCAGCAGCGTAGACCCGGGAAGTTGGGACGAGCAGTACTTC.

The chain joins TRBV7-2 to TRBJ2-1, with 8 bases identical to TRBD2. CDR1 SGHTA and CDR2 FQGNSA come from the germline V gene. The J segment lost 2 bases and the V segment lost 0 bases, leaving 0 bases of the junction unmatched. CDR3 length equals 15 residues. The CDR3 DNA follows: TGTGCCAGCAGCTTAGCTAGCGGGGCCTACAATGAGCAGTTCTTC. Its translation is CASSLASGAYNEQFF.

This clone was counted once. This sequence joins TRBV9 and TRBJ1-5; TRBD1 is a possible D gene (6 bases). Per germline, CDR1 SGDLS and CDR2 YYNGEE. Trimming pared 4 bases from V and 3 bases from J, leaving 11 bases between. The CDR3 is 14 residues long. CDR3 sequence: CASSHAGANQPQHF. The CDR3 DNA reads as TGTGCCAGCAGCCATGCAGGGGCCAATCAGCCCCAGCATTTT.

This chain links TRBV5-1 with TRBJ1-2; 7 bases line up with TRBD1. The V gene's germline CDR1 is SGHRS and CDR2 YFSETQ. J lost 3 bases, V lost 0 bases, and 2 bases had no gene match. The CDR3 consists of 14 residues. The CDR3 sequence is CASSLDRGDYGYTF. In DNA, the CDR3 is TGCGCCAGCAGCTTGGACAGGGGAGACTATGGCTACACCTTC.

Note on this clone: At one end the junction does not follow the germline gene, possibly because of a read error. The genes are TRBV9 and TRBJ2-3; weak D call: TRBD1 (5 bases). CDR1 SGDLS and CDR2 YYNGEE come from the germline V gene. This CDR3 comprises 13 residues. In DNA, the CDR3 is TGTGCCAGCAGCACAGGTAGTTTACCATATCCCAATTTT. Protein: CASSTGSLPYPNF. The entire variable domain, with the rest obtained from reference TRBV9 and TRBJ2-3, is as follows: DSGVTQTPKHLITATGQRVTLRCSPRSGDLSVYWYQQSLDQGLQFLIQYYNGEERAKGNILERFSAQQFPDLHSELNLSSLELGDSALYFCASSTGSLPYPNFGPGTRLTVL.